This T cell receptor beta chain appears in the sequencing data of a study of T cells expressing NK-cell markers. Study details: Seropositivity for HCMV was found in most of the eight sequenced donors, with one seronegative. Study findings and constraints: The CD3+CD56-NKG2C+ fraction was also led by these clonotypes in a few donors.

The cDNA for TCR beta came from 5'RACE template switching with UMIs. TCRdb derives one entry per CDR3 protein from the 5' RACE reads, leaving out DNA. Recorded for this sample: roughly 120,000 distinct CDR3 sequences. The CDR3 is 12 amino acids. Germline values: CDR1 LGHNA, CDR2 YNFKEQ. Comment on this clonotype: Its target is not known.

This chain links TRBV4-2 with TRBJ1-6. Sequenced material: blood T cells: a sorted CD56 or NKG2C T cell subset, CD4+ or CD8+ T cells, or bulk PBMC T cells (not recorded which). This TCR was sampled from a woman between 18 and 70 years old in good health. CDR3 residues: CASSQGTLPLHF.